This T cell receptor (beta chain) was sequenced for a study of T cell clonality in common variable immunodeficiency. General observations from the study: Repertoire-complication correlations in CVID were limited by patient heterogeneity. Reportedly, TCR beta sequences from common variable immunodeficiency showed fewer deletions and N-nucleotide insertions. TCRbeta clonality was increased in CVID versus healthy controls.

Heparinized whole blood, roughly 4.5 to 9 ml, came from each donor. This clone has at least ten counts. What it binds is not known. The read falls 3 residues short of the CDR3 end, and the missing part is taken from the germline J gene. Germline V lookup: CDR1 DFQATT, CDR2 SNEGSKA (reference sequence). With 0 bases clipped from V and 1 base from J, the junction kept 1 base outside the gene matches. The length of the CDR3 is 15 residues. Libraries were prepared by immunoSEQ multiplex PCR; TCRdb keeps only in-frame clonotypes and omits some of them. The data show 55,000 to 65,000 clones, with none appearing a single time.

This sequence originates from a person between 18 and 69 years old in good health. Sequenced: peripheral blood mononuclear cells. This chain uses TRBV20-1 with TRBJ2-5; TRBD1 aligns across 11 bases. The CDR3 reads CSAREDRGRQETQYF. The CDR3 DNA, read in part, is TGCAGTGCTAGAGAGGACAGGGGGCGCCAAGAGACC.